Included here is one T cell receptor (beta chain) sequence, with context. No antigen is known for it. During its preparation, the TCRbeta library received unique molecular identifiers. From the PCR reads, TCRdb called clonotypes with MiXCR, one entry per CDR3 protein. This repertoire shows 580,000 or so distinct CDR3 sequences, roughly 23% found once; its top ten account for roughly 15%. The source of the sample is a study of T-cell reconstitution after alpha-beta-depleted transplantation in children. V was trimmed by 6 bases and J by 1 base, leaving 18 bases between them. The CDR3 contains 16 residues. CDR1 is MRHNA and CDR2 is SNTAGT in the germline V gene. General observations from the study: T-cell counts and diversity at one year post-transplant came mainly from newly produced T cells. As was reported, about two months after transplant, alpha-beta T cells came from several hundred expanded graft clones.

V usage is TRBV6-4 and J usage is TRBJ1-2; D remains unclear. The source material was PBMCs, mostly from graft donor cells, sampled 360 days after TCRalphabeta/CD19-depleted stem cell transplant. The receptor was isolated from a boy under two years old who had a stem cell transplant for acute myeloid leukemia, so the T cells may come from the graft donor. The CDR3 DNA sequence: TGTGCCAGCAGCCCTCTTAAGAGGGCCAATAACTATGGCTACACCTTC. It is translated as CASSPLKRANNYGYTF.